This TCR beta chain originates from a study of T cell responses to AZD1222 COVID-19 vaccine. This clone is labeled medium-sized. The repertoire was sequenced with immunoSEQ multiplex PCR; TCRdb's copy has only in-frame clones and lacks some. The sample consists of about 110,000 clones, more than 75% of them appearing once. Sequencing used peripheral blood, obtained on day 0 of AZD1222 vaccination. The receptor's source is an adult in good health.

The CDR3 sequence is CASSQDWMRGREQFF. In DNA, the CDR3 is TGCGCCAGCAGCCAAGATTGGATGCGGGGGAGGGAGCAGTTCTTC. The rearrangement joins TRBV4-3 to TRBJ2-1, with 7 bases lining up with TRBD2. Germline CDR1 reads LGHNA; CDR2 reads YSLEER. J gave up 10 bases and V 0 bases, and 9 bases lay outside the gene matches. The CDR3 contains 15 residues.